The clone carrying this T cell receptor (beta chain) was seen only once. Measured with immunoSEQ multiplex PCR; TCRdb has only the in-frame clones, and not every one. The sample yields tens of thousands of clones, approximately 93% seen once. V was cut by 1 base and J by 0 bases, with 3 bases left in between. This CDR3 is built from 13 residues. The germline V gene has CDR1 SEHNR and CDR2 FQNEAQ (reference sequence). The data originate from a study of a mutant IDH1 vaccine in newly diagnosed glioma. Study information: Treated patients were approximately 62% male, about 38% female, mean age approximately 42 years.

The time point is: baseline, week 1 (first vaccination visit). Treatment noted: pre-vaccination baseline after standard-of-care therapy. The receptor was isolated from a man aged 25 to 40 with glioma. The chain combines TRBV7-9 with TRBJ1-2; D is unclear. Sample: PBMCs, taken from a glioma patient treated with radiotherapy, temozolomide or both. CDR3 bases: TGTGCCAGCAGCTTAGTAGCTAACTATGGCTACACCTTC. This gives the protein CASSLVANYGYTF.